This TCR beta chain was obtained from a study of blood T cell repertoires in COVID-19. In the source study's methods: Estimates of nucleated cell counts were drawn from the amplification of reference gene primers. The repertoire was sequenced with immunoSEQ multiplex PCR; TCRdb's copy has only in-frame clones and lacks some. The D gene and trimming were derived from the DNA, and the V and J assignments and clone size from that table. The table records about 400,000 clones, approximately 91% of them present only once. CDR1 is MNHEY, CDR2 SVGAGI, per germline. This CDR3 has 15 residues. The J segment lost 8 bases and the V segment lost 8 bases, leaving 12 bases of the junction unmatched. Participants came from some 23 US areas, aged roughly 18 to 89 years. Participants were placed into cohorts based on the clinical history they reported.

Specimen: PBMCs or T cells enriched from blood (not recorded which). This sequence was found in a woman aged 35 to 49 with acute COVID-19. The gene calls are TRBV6-5 and TRBJ1-4; TRBD1 matches 9 bases. CDR3 loop: CASSSRDRVGEKLFF. The CDR3 coding sequence is TGTGCCAGCTCGTCTCGGGACAGGGTAGGAGAAAAACTGTTTTTT.